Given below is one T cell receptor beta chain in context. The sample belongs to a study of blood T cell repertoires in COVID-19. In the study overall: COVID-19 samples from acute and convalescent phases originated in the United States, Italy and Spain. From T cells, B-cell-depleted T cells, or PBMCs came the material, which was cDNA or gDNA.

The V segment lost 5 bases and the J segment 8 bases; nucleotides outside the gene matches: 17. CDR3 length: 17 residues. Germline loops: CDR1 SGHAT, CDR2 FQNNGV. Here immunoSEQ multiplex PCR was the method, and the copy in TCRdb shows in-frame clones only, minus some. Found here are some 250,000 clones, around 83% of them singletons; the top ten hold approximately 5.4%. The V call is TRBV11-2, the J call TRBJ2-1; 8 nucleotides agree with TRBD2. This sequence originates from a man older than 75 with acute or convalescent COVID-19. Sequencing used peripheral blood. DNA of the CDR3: TGTGCCAGCAGCGCCACTCTAAGTGCGGGGGGCTGGGATGAGCAGTTCTTC. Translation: CASSATLSAGGWDEQFF.